The 25 T cell receptor beta chains given below trace back to one sample, sequenced in a study of blood T cell repertoires in COVID-19. Here immunoSEQ multiplex PCR was the method, and the copy in TCRdb shows in-frame clones only, minus some. The repertoire consists of 110,000 to 150,000 clones, with about 79% occurring once and the leading ten covering more than 2.5%. Source material: peripheral blood. All receptors derive from an elderly woman with acute or convalescent COVID-19.

This clone was seen more than once but under ten times. The chain carries TRBV27 and TRBJ1-1, with TRBD1 identical over 8 bases. CDR1 and CDR2 (germline): MNHEY, SMNVEV (reference sequence). The CDR3 is 16 residues long. V lost 5 bases and J lost 12; bases outside the gene matches: 20. CDR3 amino acids: CASSLQGARGSGLPFF. CDR3 DNA: TGTGCCAGCAGTCTCCAGGGGGCGCGGGGGTCAGGCTTGCCTTTCTTT.

V gene TRBV6-5 combines with J gene TRBJ2-5; the match to TRBD1 covers 10 bases. Unmatched junction bases numbered 7, after V lost 8 bases and J lost 1 base. This CDR3 region has 15 residues. Germline V gene sequence: CDR1 MNHEY, CDR2 SVGAGI. The CDR3 nucleotides read TGTGCCAGCCGGCGGGACAGGGGCTTCCAAGAGACCCAGTACTTC. Translated, it gives CASRRDRGFQETQYF.

This clone was found a few times. The chain combines TRBV19 with TRBJ1-5, with a possible D match to TRBD1 (6 bases). Trimming stripped 1 base from V and 5 bases from J, with 15 bases between. Germline loops: CDR1 LNHDA, CDR2 SQIVND (reference sequence). The CDR3 spans 16 residues. In DNA form, the CDR3 reads TGTGCCAGTAGTATAGGAGGAGGGAGGGGGTATCAGCCCCAGCATTTT. Amino acid sequence: CASSIGGGRGYQPQHF.

This chain connects TRBV4-1 to TRBJ1-5; 10 bases are shared with TRBD1. Germline V gives CDR1 MGHRA, CDR2 YSYEKL. V lost 0 bases, J lost 2 bases, and 1 base stayed unmatched. The CDR3 is 16 amino acids. The CDR3 spells CASSQDGTGGNQPQHF. In nucleotides, the CDR3 is TGCGCCAGCAGCCAAGATGGGACAGGGGGCAATCAGCCCCAGCATTTT.

This clone was found a few times. The chain combines TRBV7-3 with TRBJ1-5, with D uncertain. The CDR3 contains 13 residues. The germline V gene has CDR1 SGHTA and CDR2 FQGTGA. V lost 4 bases to trimming and J lost 4 bases, with 8 bases between them. The CDR3 DNA is TGTGCCAGCAGCTCCCAGCGTAATCAGCCCCAGCATTTT. Translating it yields CASSSQRNQPQHF.

This clone appeared a few times. J is TRBJ1-5 and V is TRBV7-9, with D hard to call. The CDR3 sequence is 14 residues long. The germline gives CDR1 SEHNR, CDR2 FQNEAQ (reference sequence). V was cut by 1 base and J by 3 bases, with 7 bases left in between. As DNA, the CDR3 is TGTGCCAGCAGCTTAGACACCCTCAATCAGCCCCAGCATTTT. This encodes CASSLDTLNQPQHF.

J is TRBJ1-2 and V is TRBV24-1, with 9 nucleotides matching TRBD1. Losses at the gene ends were 0 bases for V and 1 base for J; bases not matched to a gene: 5. Germline values: CDR1 KGHDR, CDR2 SFDVKD. This CDR3 comprises 17 residues. The CDR3 sequence: CATSDLIQGAVNYGYTF. Written as DNA, the CDR3 is TGTGCCACCAGTGATTTGATACAGGGGGCGGTTAACTATGGCTACACCTTC.

This rearrangement joins TRBV11-2 to TRBJ2-3, with unresolved D. Germline-derived CDR1 and CDR2 are SGHAT and FQNNGV. The CDR3 consists of 15 residues. V lost 2 bases and J lost 0, with 9 bases in between. The CDR3 DNA is TGTGCCAGCAGCTTACAACGGTATAGCACAGATACGCAGTATTTT. Its translation is CASSLQRYSTDTQYF.

This clone was seen more than once but under ten times. The chain has TRBV2 and TRBJ1-2, with D possibly being TRBD1 (5 bases). Germline assignment: CDR1 SNHLY and CDR2 FYNNEI. Trimming left V 4 bases short and J 13 bases short, with 22 bases between. This CDR3 has 14 residues. CDR3 nucleotides: TGTGCCAGCAGTGTAGACAGCGACCTAAGTCCGCGCACCTTC. Protein sequence: CASSVDSDLSPRTF. Looking up the rest from reference TRBV2 and TRBJ1-2 gives the full variable domain: EPEVTQTPSHQVTQMGQEVILRCVPISNHLYFYWYRQILGQKVEFLVSFYNNEISEKSEIFDDQFSVERPDGSNFTLKIRSTKLEDSAMYFCASSVDSDLSPRTFGSGTRLTVV.

The chain recombines TRBV5-1 with TRBJ1-6; tentatively, D is TRBD1 (5 bases). Germline CDR1 reads SGHRS; CDR2 reads YFSETQ. V shed 4 bases and J shed 7 bases, with 18 bases lying between them. This CDR3 has 16 residues. The CDR3 DNA reads as TGCGCCAGCAGCCCGGGCGGGGCGGATAGGAATTCACCCCTCCACTTT. Its protein product is CASSPGGADRNSPLHF.

This clone was found a few times. The CDR3 is CASSPRGEGTDTQYF. For the CDR3, the DNA is TGTGCCAGCTCACCACGGGGGGAGGGCACAGATACGCAGTATTTT. V is TRBV18 and J is TRBJ2-3; TRBD2 might be the D (6 bases). Trimming took 1 base from V and 1 from J, leaving 9 bases between them. Germline loops: CDR1 KGHSH, CDR2 LQKENI. The CDR3 has 15 amino acids. The whole variable domain, remainder taken from reference TRBV18 and TRBJ2-3, is NAGVMQNPRHLVRRRGQEARLRCSPMKGHSHVYWYRQLPEEGLKFMVYLQKENIIDESGMPKERFSAEFPKEGPSILRIQQVVRGDSAAYFCASSPRGEGTDTQYFGPGTRLTVL.

The V call is TRBV20-1, the J call TRBJ1-1; D is perhaps TRBD1 (5 bases). Per germline, CDR1 DFQATT and CDR2 SNEGSKA (reference sequence). Trimming stripped 3 bases from V and 0 bases from J, with 14 bases between. This CDR3 has 15 residues. The CDR3 DNA reads TGCAGTGCTAGTATGGCAGGGCGCATGAACACTGAAGCTTTCTTT. Amino acid sequence: CSASMAGRMNTEAFF.

V and J are TRBV28 and TRBJ1-2, with TRBD1 identical over 7 bases. Germline-derived CDR1 and CDR2 are MDHEN and SYDVKM. This CDR3 spans 14 amino acids. Trimming at V came to 5 bases and at J to 1 base, leaving 4 bases not matched to a gene. The CDR3 DNA is TGTGCCAGCAGTGAACAGGGGATTAACTATGGCTACACCTTC. Translated: CASSEQGINYGYTF.

This chain joins TRBV4-2 and TRBJ1-1; D may be TRBD1 (5 bases). The germline gives CDR1 LGHNA, CDR2 YNFKEQ. V lost 3 bases, J lost 0 bases, and 8 bases lay in between. This CDR3 region has 14 residues. This CDR3 reads CASSQTAMNTEAFF. The CDR3 bases are TGTGCCAGCAGCCAGACAGCGATGAACACTGAAGCTTTCTTT.

This rearrangement joins TRBV19 to TRBJ1-2; D is possibly TRBD1 (5 bases). The V end was cut by 6 bases, the J end by 8 bases, with 16 bases between. Germline assignment: CDR1 LNHDA and CDR2 SQIVND (reference sequence). This CDR3 region has 13 residues. CDR3: CASSNRGGAGYTF. CDR3 sequence (DNA): TGTGCCAGTAGCAACCGGGGAGGGGCCGGCTACACCTTC. Supplemented by reference TRBV19 and TRBJ1-2, the full variable domain reads DGGITQSPKYLFRKEGQNVTLSCEQNLNHDAMYWYRQDPGQGLRLIYYSQIVNDFQKGDIAEGYSVSREKKESFPLTVTSAQKNPTAFYLCASSNRGGAGYTFGSGTRLTVV.

This chain uses TRBV6-2 or TRBV6-3 with TRBJ1-5; perhaps TRBD1 as D (5 bases). The CDR3 is 17 residues long. Germline V gives CDR1 MNHEY, CDR2 SVGEGT. Trimming took off 2 bases at V and 4 bases at J, with 18 bases between the two ends. DNA of the CDR3: TGTGCCAGCAGTTACCGATCTGAAGGGGCTGGGAATCAGCCCCAGCATTTT. Amino acid sequence: CASSYRSEGAGNQPQHF.

The chain links TRBV6-1 to TRBJ1-1; 8 bases are shared with TRBD1. The germline V gene encodes CDR1 MNHNS and CDR2 SASEGT. The junction had 3 bases not matched to a gene; V was cut back by 3 bases and J by 3 bases. The CDR3 covers 14 residues. CDR3 protein: CASSDNRGYTEAFF. The CDR3 nucleotides are TGTGCCAGCAGTGATAACAGGGGGTACACTGAAGCTTTCTTT.

The chain links TRBV6-2 or TRBV6-3 to TRBJ2-3, with 8 bases identical to TRBD1. Germline V gene data show CDR1 as MNHEY and CDR2 as SVGEGT. V was clipped by 1 base and J by 3 bases; unmatched bases: 3. The CDR3 spans 15 residues. CDR3 DNA: TGTGCCAGCAGTTACTGGGACAGGCCGACAGATACGCAGTATTTT. Encoded protein: CASSYWDRPTDTQYF.

The DNA of the CDR3 is TGTGCCAGCAGCCGACTCCCTGAAATCAGCTCCTACGAGCAGTACTTC. This encodes CASSRLPEISSYEQYF. V gene TRBV3-1 (or the pseudogene TRBV3-2) combines with J gene TRBJ2-7; D gene unclear. The CDR3 covers 16 residues. Between the trimmed V and J ends, which lost 4 bases and 0 bases, there was a span of 16 bases. Germline CDR1 and CDR2: LGHDT and YNNKEL (reference sequence).

The chain combines TRBV4-1 with TRBJ1-5; D is ambiguous. From germline, CDR1 is MGHRA and CDR2 YSYEKL. Trimming removed 1 base from V and 0 bases from J, with 13 bases in between. This CDR3 has 17 amino acids. The chain's CDR3 is CASSQGSNPYSNQPQHF. The CDR3 nucleotides read TGCGCCAGCAGCCAAGGTTCTAACCCTTATAGCAATCAGCCCCAGCATTTT.

The V and J genes are TRBV7-6 and TRBJ2-1, with 10 bases aligning to TRBD1. From germline, CDR1 is SGHVS and CDR2 FNYEAQ. The CDR3 is 15 residues long. V was clipped by 0 bases and J by 7 bases; unmatched bases: 3. CDR3 in amino acids: CASSLAGQGWNEQFF. CDR3 DNA: TGTGCCAGCAGCTTAGCGGGACAGGGGTGGAATGAGCAGTTCTTC.

V gene TRBV20-1 combines with J gene TRBJ2-2; D could derive from TRBD1 or TRBD2 (6 bases each). This CDR3 has 13 amino acids. CDR1 and CDR2 (germline): DFQATT, SNEGSKA (reference sequence). Trimming took off 3 bases at V and 3 bases at J, with 8 bases between the two ends. CDR3 in amino acids: CSASGGHTGELFF. In DNA form, the CDR3 reads TGCAGTGCTAGTGGGGGGCACACCGGGGAGCTGTTTTTT.

This clone was counted a single time. This chain joins TRBV5-1 and TRBJ1-4, with no clear D. The CDR3 loop spans 15 amino acids. With 3 bases removed from V and 0 bases from J, the gap between germline ends came to 9 bases. From germline, CDR1 is SGHRS and CDR2 YFSETQ. CDR3 amino acids: CASSSGGATNEKLFF. In DNA, the CDR3 is TGCGCCAGCAGCTCCGGCGGAGCAACTAATGAAAAACTGTTTTTT.

The chain links TRBV13 to TRBJ2-4, with 10 nucleotides matching TRBD2. After removal of 5 bases from V and 0 bases from J, the junction contained 10 bases not matched to a gene. This CDR3 has 18 amino acids. Germline CDR1 is PRHDT and CDR2 is FYEKMQ (reference sequence). The CDR3 coding sequence is TGTGCCAGCAGCCGAGCGGGGGGGCAGATTTCAGCCAAAAACATTCAGTACTTC. It specifies CASSRAGGQISAKNIQYF.

This clone was counted once. The chain couples TRBV2 to TRBJ1-2, with unresolved D. Germline V gene data show CDR1 as SNHLY and CDR2 as FYNNEI. V shed 5 bases and J shed 4 bases, with 5 bases lying between them. This CDR3 is built from 11 residues. CDR3 sequence (DNA): TGTGCCAGCAGTTCTAGCTATGGCTACACCTTC. It yields the protein CASSSSYGYTF. Full variable domain (missing parts from reference TRBV2 and TRBJ1-2): EPEVTQTPSHQVTQMGQEVILRCVPISNHLYFYWYRQILGQKVEFLVSFYNNEISEKSEIFDDQFSVERPDGSNFTLKIRSTKLEDSAMYFCASSSSYGYTFGSGTRLTVV.